Listed here are 31 T cell receptor beta chains from one sample, sequenced in a study of blood T cell repertoires in COVID-19. Generated by immunoSEQ multiplex PCR, the TCRdb table keeps only in-frame clones and is missing some. The repertoire holds a few hundred thousand clones, with about 90% as singletons. Sequenced: PBMCs or T cells enriched from blood (not recorded which). The receptor set was obtained from a man between 35 and 55 years old in a cohort exposed to, infected with or recovered from COVID-19 (not recorded which).

V and J are TRBV5-4 and TRBJ2-5, with 7 bases matching TRBD1. V lost 2 bases and J lost 2; bases outside the gene matches: 3. The length of the CDR3 is 14 residues. Germline loops: CDR1 SGHNT, CDR2 YYREEE (reference sequence). The CDR3 sequence: CASSFNRGQETQYF. CDR3 nucleotide sequence: TGTGCCAGCAGCTTCAACAGGGGACAAGAGACCCAGTACTTC.

V and J are TRBV3-1 (or the pseudogene TRBV3-2) and TRBJ1-2, with a tentative D call TRBD1 (6 bases). With 0 bases removed from V and 3 bases from J, the gap between germline ends came to 17 bases. CDR1 is LGHDT, CDR2 YNNKEL, per germline (reference sequence). The CDR3 runs to 17 residues. This CDR3 reads CASSQDRVPGADYGYTF. The CDR3 DNA follows: TGTGCCAGCAGCCAAGATCGGGTCCCAGGGGCGGACTATGGCTACACCTTC.

This clone was seen many times. V and J are TRBV30 and TRBJ2-2, with 8 bases matching TRBD2. With 8 bases clipped from V and 8 bases from J, the junction kept 10 bases outside the gene matches. CDR3 size: 13 residues. Germline-derived CDR1 and CDR2 are GTSNPN and SVGIG (reference sequence). The CDR3 spells CARRALAAGELFF. The CDR3 nucleotides read TGTGCCAGAAGAGCACTAGCGGCTGGGGAGCTGTTTTTT.

This rearrangement joins TRBV19 to TRBJ1-5, with 7 bases lining up with TRBD1. Trimming cost V 5 bases and J 6 bases; bases outside gene matches: 4. CDR3 length equals 13 residues. Germline values: CDR1 LNHDA, CDR2 SQIVND (reference sequence). The CDR3: CASSDRDGQPQHF. CDR3 coding DNA: TGTGCCAGTAGTGACAGGGACGGTCAGCCCCAGCATTTT. The whole variable domain, filled in from reference TRBV19 and TRBJ1-5, reads DGGITQSPKYLFRKEGQNVTLSCEQNLNHDAMYWYRQDPGQGLRLIYYSQIVNDFQKGDIAEGYSVSREKKESFPLTVTSAQKNPTAFYLCASSDRDGQPQHFGDGTRLSIL.

The chain is built from TRBV9 and TRBJ1-1; tentatively, D is TRBD1 (6 bases). Germline V gene data show CDR1 as SGDLS and CDR2 as YYNGEE. CDR3 length: 15 amino acids. Trimming left V 0 bases short and J 4 bases short, with 13 bases between. Here the CDR3 DNA reads TGTGCCAGCAGCGTAGGGCAGGGGATTCCCACTGAAGCTTTCTTT. This codes for CASSVGQGIPTEAFF.

In its sample, this clone was seen once. The CDR3 coding sequence is TGCAGCGTTGGAGTGGGGCTCGGCTATGGCTACACCTTC. Translating it yields CSVGVGLGYGYTF. V gene TRBV29-1 combines with J gene TRBJ1-2, with TRBD1 as a possible D gene (5 bases). The CDR3 totals 13 residues. Per germline, CDR1 SQVTM and CDR2 ANQGSEA. V was clipped by 4 bases and J by 4 bases, with 13 bases between them.

The chain has TRBV10-3 and TRBJ1-5, with D uncertain. The V gene lost 0 bases and the J gene lost 3 bases, with 12 bases spanning the gap. The CDR3 loop spans 16 amino acids. CDR1 is ENHRY and CDR2 is SYGVKD in the germline V gene. The chain's CDR3 is CAISESLAGVNQPQHF. The CDR3 region has the DNA TGTGCCATCAGTGAGTCGCTCGCGGGTGTCAATCAGCCCCAGCATTTT.

This clone was counted between two and nine times. This chain joins TRBV10-2 and TRBJ2-1; 8 nucleotides agree with TRBD2. Germline CDR1 WSHSY, CDR2 SAAADI. The CDR3 is made up of 14 amino acids. J was trimmed by 5 bases and V by 4 bases; bases with no gene match: 4. CDR3 sequence: CASSGLAWDNEQFF. The CDR3 DNA follows: TGCGCCAGCAGTGGACTAGCGTGGGACAATGAGCAGTTCTTC.

The genes are TRBV5-4 and TRBJ2-1, with 9 bases lining up with TRBD2. CDR3 length: 15 residues. The V gene's germline CDR1 is SGHNT and CDR2 YYREEE (reference sequence). V gave up 2 bases and J gave up 5 bases; unmatched junction bases: 5. This CDR3 reads CASSFFSGRNNEQFF. The CDR3 nucleotides are TGTGCCAGCAGCTTCTTTAGCGGGAGAAACAATGAGCAGTTCTTC.

V is TRBV7-9 and J is TRBJ2-2; 10 positions match TRBD1. CDR1 is SEHNR, CDR2 FQNEAQ, per germline (reference sequence). The CDR3 covers 16 residues. Trimming at V came to 5 bases and at J to 3 bases, leaving 6 bases not matched to a gene. In nucleotides, the CDR3 is TGTGCCAGCAGCCCGCGACAGGGGGCGGACACCGGGGAGCTGTTTTTT. It specifies CASSPRQGADTGELFF.

The CDR3 region has the DNA TGTGCCAGCTCACCAGGACAGGGGATTAATTCACCCCTCCACTTT. This translates into CASSPGQGINSPLHF. The genes are TRBV18 and TRBJ1-6; 9 bases fit TRBD1. Germline V lookup: CDR1 KGHSH, CDR2 LQKENI. The CDR3 extends over 15 amino acids. The junction had 2 bases not matched to a gene; V was cut back by 2 bases and J by 6 bases.

This chain connects TRBV6-5 to TRBJ2-1; 7 bases map to TRBD1. Germline assignment: CDR1 MNHEY and CDR2 SVGAGI. The CDR3 covers 14 residues. V gave up 2 bases and J gave up 7 bases; unmatched junction bases: 5. The CDR3 loop is CASSYPGGVNEQFF. Here the CDR3 DNA reads TGTGCCAGCAGTTACCCAGGGGGTGTGAATGAGCAGTTCTTC.

This clone has just a few counts. The chain joins TRBV2 to TRBJ1-1, with 7 positions matching TRBD1. V lost 2 bases to trimming and J lost 5 bases; unmatched junction nucleotides: 5. This CDR3 has 14 amino acids. Per germline, CDR1 SNHLY and CDR2 FYNNEI. DNA for the CDR3: TGTGCCAGCAGTGAAAAGGGGGCTTTGACTGAAGCTTTCTTT. Protein sequence: CASSEKGALTEAFF.

V usage is TRBV10-1 and J usage is TRBJ2-1, with 7 bases lining up with TRBD2. Losses at the gene ends were 7 bases for V and 3 bases for J; bases not matched to a gene: 9. In germline, CDR1 is WNHNN, CDR2 SYGVQD (reference sequence). This CDR3 contains 15 residues. The CDR3 DNA reads as TGCGCCAGCACCCAGGGAGGGATGGGCTACAATGAGCAGTTCTTC. It is translated as CASTQGGMGYNEQFF.

The chain links TRBV9 to TRBJ1-6; TRBD1 agrees at 8 bases. V shed 3 bases and J 6 bases; nucleotides not matched to a gene: 5. Looked up from germline, CDR1 is SGDLS and CDR2 is YYNGEE. This CDR3 is built from 15 residues. The CDR3 spells CASSERQGSNSPLHF. The CDR3 DNA sequence: TGTGCCAGCAGCGAACGACAGGGGAGTAATTCACCCCTCCACTTT.

This chain uses TRBV5-4 with TRBJ1-1; TRBD1 aligns across 7 bases. The V gene end was trimmed by 4 bases and the J gene end by 0 bases; junction bases not matched to a gene: 9. The CDR3 length is 16 residues. Per the germline V gene, CDR1 is SGHNT and CDR2 is YYREEE (reference sequence). This chain's CDR3 is CASSKGTAQMNTEAFF. The CDR3 coding sequence is TGTGCCAGCAGCAAAGGGACAGCCCAAATGAACACTGAAGCTTTCTTT.

The chain is built from TRBV15 and TRBJ2-7, with 8 bases aligning to TRBD2. The CDR3 sequence is 14 residues long. The V and J ends lost 3 bases and 3 bases, in that order; junction bases with no gene match: 4. In germline, CDR1 is LNHNV, CDR2 YYDKDF (reference sequence). CDR3 coding DNA: TGTGCCACCAGCAGGGTAGCGGGGATCTACGAGCAGTACTTC. The encoded protein is CATSRVAGIYEQYF.

The V and J genes are TRBV2 and TRBJ2-3; TRBD1 matches at 8 bases. Unmatched junction bases numbered 12, after V lost 5 bases and J lost 2 bases. The CDR3 sequence is 17 residues long. Germline V lookup: CDR1 SNHLY, CDR2 FYNNEI. CDR3 coding DNA: TGTGCCAGCAGTCTTCAGGGGGCGACGGCTAACACAGATACGCAGTATTTT. It translates to CASSLQGATANTDTQYF.

This clone has just a few counts. This rearrangement joins TRBV5-6 to TRBJ1-1; D unclear. Germline CDR1 and CDR2: SGHDT and YYEEEE. The CDR3 contains 17 residues. The ends were cut back, 1 base at V and 5 bases at J, with 21 bases in the middle. This chain's CDR3 is CASSLTLTGGFGTEAFF. The CDR3 DNA follows: TGTGCCAGCAGCTTGACCCTAACGGGAGGGTTTGGGACTGAAGCTTTCTTT.

Here the CDR3 DNA reads TGCGCCAGCAGCCCTGGACACTACCAAGAGACCCAGTACTTC. Protein: CASSPGHYQETQYF. The chain employs TRBV5-1 and TRBJ2-5, with D tentatively TRBD1 (5 bases). Trimming left V 4 bases short and J 0 bases short, with 10 bases between. This CDR3 comprises 14 residues. Germline CDR1 SGHRS, CDR2 YFSETQ.

The rearrangement joins TRBV10-3 to TRBJ1-1; a weak D match, TRBD1 (5 bases). Deletions cut 2 bases from V and 11 bases from J, with 27 bases between. In germline, CDR1 is ENHRY, CDR2 SYGVKD. CDR3 length: 17 residues. For the CDR3, the DNA is TGTGCCATCAGTGAGCTCAGTGGGAGGTCTGGGGCCCTGGAGGCTTTCTTT. It translates to CAISELSGRSGALEAFF.

The chain employs TRBV2 and TRBJ2-1; 9 bases line up with TRBD2. The V gene's germline CDR1 is SNHLY and CDR2 FYNNEI. This CDR3 has 16 residues. Unmatched junction bases numbered 5, after V lost 2 bases and J lost 3 bases. In DNA form, the CDR3 reads TGTGCCAGCAGTGAACGGGGTAGCGGGAGCTACAATGAGCAGTTCTTC. Residues: CASSERGSGSYNEQFF.

The chain carries TRBV3-1 (or the pseudogene TRBV3-2) and TRBJ2-1; 7 bases line up with TRBD2. CDR1 LGHDT and CDR2 YNNKEL come from the germline V gene (reference sequence). The CDR3 sequence is 15 residues long. Unmatched junction bases numbered 5, after V lost 4 bases and J lost 2 bases. Here the CDR3 reads CASSPSTSAYNEQFF. CDR3 nucleotide sequence: TGTGCCAGCAGCCCAAGTACTAGCGCCTACAATGAGCAGTTCTTC.

The rearrangement joins TRBV19 to TRBJ2-3; 8 bases are a match to TRBD1. This CDR3 has 15 amino acids. Germline-derived CDR1 and CDR2 are LNHDA and SQIVND (reference sequence). Unmatched junction bases numbered 11, after V lost 3 bases and J lost 9 bases. The CDR3 spells CASSISVRGPRTQYF. For the CDR3, the DNA is TGTGCCAGTAGTATTTCAGTCAGGGGGCCTAGGACGCAGTATTTT.

V and J are TRBV6-4 and TRBJ1-1, with TRBD1 matching 7 bases. The CDR3 covers 12 residues. The V and J ends lost 6 bases and 5 bases, in that order; junction bases with no gene match: 3. Germline lookup yields CDR1 MRHNA and CDR2 SNTAGT. CDR3 region: CASSQGGTEAFF. The CDR3, as DNA: TGTGCCAGCAGCCAGGGGGGTACTGAAGCTTTCTTT.

CDR3 amino acids: CASSSKSPGGNTEAFF. The CDR3 region has the DNA TGTGCCAGCAGCTCCAAGTCCCCAGGGGGGAACACTGAAGCTTTCTTT. The V and J genes are TRBV3-1 (or the pseudogene TRBV3-2) and TRBJ1-1; 7 positions match TRBD1. Trimming removed 5 bases from V and 1 base from J; junction bases left unmatched: 10. The CDR3 is 16 amino acids. Germline CDR1 reads LGHDT; CDR2 reads YNNKEL (reference sequence).

The V and J genes are TRBV6-5 and TRBJ2-7; D gene unclear. Trimming cost V 6 bases and J 1 base, with 4 bases left between them. Germline V CDR1 and CDR2: MNHEY, SVGAGI. The CDR3 contains 11 residues. The CDR3: CASRSSYEQYF. The CDR3, as DNA: TGTGCCAGCAGGAGTTCCTACGAGCAGTACTTC.

This chain connects TRBV18 to TRBJ2-1, with D maybe TRBD2 (6 bases). V gave up 2 bases and J gave up 8 bases, with 16 bases separating them. This CDR3 contains 15 residues. The germline V gene has CDR1 KGHSH and CDR2 LQKENI. The CDR3 region is CASSPRLGGGDEQFF. The CDR3 DNA reads as TGTGCCAGCTCACCAAGACTAGGTGGTGGCGATGAGCAGTTCTTC. Combining the CDR3 with reference TRBV18 and TRBJ2-1 gives the whole variable domain NAGVMQNPRHLVRRRGQEARLRCSPMKGHSHVYWYRQLPEEGLKFMVYLQKENIIDESGMPKERFSAEFPKEGPSILRIQQVVRGDSAAYFCASSPRLGGGDEQFFGPGTRLTVL.

The chain recombines TRBV5-1 with TRBJ1-5; TRBD1 matches at 9 bases. The germline gives CDR1 SGHRS, CDR2 YFSETQ. This CDR3 comprises 15 residues. Losses at the gene ends were 0 bases for V and 6 bases for J; bases not matched to a gene: 4. The CDR3 sequence: CASSLDRGPGQPQHF. The CDR3 coding sequence is TGCGCCAGCAGCTTGGACAGGGGGCCTGGTCAGCCCCAGCATTTT.

CDR3 in amino acids: CASSGEGNGYTF. The CDR3 DNA is TGCGCCAGCAGCGGGGAGGGCAATGGCTACACCTTC. J is TRBJ1-2 and V is TRBV5-1, with D unresolved. The CDR3 totals 12 residues. V lost 4 bases, J lost 6 bases, and 10 bases lay in between. Germline CDR1 and CDR2: SGHRS and YFSETQ.

The chain couples TRBV27 to TRBJ2-1; TRBD2 agrees at 9 bases. CDR3 length: 15 amino acids. With V trimmed by 6 bases and J by 4 bases, 7 bases remained unmatched. The germline CDR1 and CDR2 sequences are MNHEY and SMNVEV (reference sequence). CDR3 nucleotide sequence: TGTGCCAGCAGAGATAGCGGGAGTACGTACAATGAGCAGTTCTTC. It specifies CASRDSGSTYNEQFF.